This is a list of T cell receptor beta chains from one sample in a study of PD-L1 blockade in urothelial cancer. Profiling relied on immunoSEQ multiplex PCR, and the TCRdb table lists in-frame clones only, not all of them. The sample lists some 29,000 clones; around 87% were seen once. The sample here was PBMCs, taken around atezolizumab (anti-PD-L1) treatment. Receptors originate from a man aged 50 or older with urothelial cancer. Each CDR3 is given with its conserved first and last residue. D genes are given only for firm matches. Clone size, where shown, is once, few, many, or a class for clones that have expanded.

d_gene	v_gene	j_gene	abundance	CDR3aa	CDR3nt
TRBD1	TRBV19	TRBJ1-5	.	CASSATGSNQPQHF	TGTGCCAGTAGTGCGACAGGGAGTAATCAGCCCCAGCATTTT
.	TRBV7-9	TRBJ2-7	.	CASSTGGPDYEQYF	TGTGCCAGCAGCACCGGGGGACCTGACTACGAGCAGTACTTC
.	TRBV5-1	TRBJ1-1	.	CASSPPGLERNTEAFF	TGCGCCAGCAGCCCCCCCGGCTTGGAGAGGAACACTGAAGCTTTCTTT
TRBD1	TRBV6-6	TRBJ1-3	.	CASTRGQANSGNTIYF	TGTGCCAGCACTAGGGGACAGGCGAACTCTGGAAACACCATATATTTT
TRBD2	TRBV11-3	TRBJ2-1	.	CASSLASGRTNEQFF	TGTGCCAGCAGCTTAGCCAGCGGGAGAACCAATGAGCAGTTCTTC
TRBD2	TRBV5-6	TRBJ2-5	.	CASSARLAGSGTQYF	TGTGCCAGCAGCGCGAGACTAGCGGGTTCGGGGACCCAGTACTTC
TRBD2	TRBV5-4	TRBJ2-2	once	CASSLMRGGGDTGELFF	TGTGCCAGCAGCTTGATGCGGGGGGGCGGAGACACCGGGGAGCTGTTTTTT
.	TRBV23-1	TRBJ2-7	.	CARSGVGHEQYF	TGCGCCAGGTCGGGGGTCGGTCACGAGCAGTACTTC
.	TRBV18	TRBJ2-5	.	CASSPVGGETQYF	TGTGCCAGCTCACCGGTGGGGGGAGAGACCCAGTACTTC
TRBD1	TRBV6-6	TRBJ1-2	.	CASSYSDRGLGGYTF	TGTGCCAGCAGTTATAGCGACAGGGGGCTGGGCGGCTACACCTTC
TRBD2	TRBV9	TRBJ2-1	.	CASSVGLAGSWSEQFF	TGTGCCAGCAGCGTAGGACTAGCGGGATCTTGGAGTGAGCAGTTCTTC
TRBD1	TRBV6-5	TRBJ2-2	.	CASSYNRGSGELFF	TGTGCCAGCAGTTATAACAGGGGGTCTGGGGAGCTGTTTTTT
.	TRBV4-2	TRBJ2-3	.	CASSQGLGTDTQYF	TGTGCCAGCAGCCAAGGGTTAGGCACAGATACGCAGTATTTT
TRBD1	TRBV2	TRBJ1-2	few	CASSEGQPYGYTF	TGTGCCAGCAGTGAGGGACAGCCCTATGGCTACACCTTC
TRBD1	TRBV4-3	TRBJ1-1	once	CASSQDLGGGPFF	TGCGCCAGCAGCCAAGATCTAGGAGGGGGCCCCTTCTTT
.	TRBV6-1	TRBJ1-3	.	CASSVSGGFGNTIYF	TGTGCCAGCAGTGTTAGTGGGGGCTTTGGAAACACCATATATTTT
TRBD1	TRBV28	TRBJ1-3	.	CASRAGGENTIYF	TGTGCCAGCAGGGCAGGGGGAGAAAACACCATATATTTT
.	TRBV28	TRBJ2-7	.	CASSPQGWEQYF	TGTGCCAGCAGTCCCCAGGGCTGGGAGCAGTACTTC
TRBD1	TRBV18	TRBJ1-1	few	CASSPGQGNTEAFF	TGTGCCAGCTCACCAGGACAGGGGAACACTGAAGCTTTCTTT
TRBD1	TRBV5-6	TRBJ2-7	.	CASSRQGRSSYEQYF	TGTGCCAGCAGCCGACAGGGAAGAAGCTCCTACGAGCAGTACTTC
.	TRBV9	TRBJ2-7	.	CASSVVLGGEQYF	TGTGCCAGCAGCGTAGTGTTAGGGGGCGAGCAGTACTTC
TRBD2	TRBV10-3	TRBJ2-1	.	CAISGAGGPDEQFF	TGTGCCATCAGTGGAGCGGGAGGGCCAGATGAGCAGTTCTTC
.	TRBV6-4	TRBJ2-1	.	CASSERLVPGGLLYNEQFF	TGTGCCAGCAGTGAGAGGCTTGTCCCGGGGGGCCTTCTGTACAATGAGCAGTTCTTC
TRBD2	TRBV7-8	TRBJ2-3	.	CASSLRRLAGGPGSLDTQYF	TGTGCCAGCAGCTTAAGGAGATTAGCGGGAGGGCCGGGCAGTTTAGATACGCAGTATTTT
.	TRBV18	TRBJ2-4	few	CASSPQGQLFAKNIQYF	TGTGCCAGCTCACCACAAGGACAGCTGTTCGCCAAAAACATTCAGTACTTC
TRBD2	TRBV2	TRBJ2-2	.	CASSLAGGEVTGELFF	TGTGCCAGCAGTTTAGCGGGGGGGGAGGTCACCGGGGAGCTGTTTTTT
TRBD2	TRBV18	TRBJ2-3	.	CASSPLAGGTDTQYF	TGTGCCAGCTCGCCGTTAGCGGGGGGCACAGATACGCAGTATTTT
.	TRBV7-8	TRBJ1-4	.	CASSHTGLAEKLFF	TGTGCCAGCAGCCATACAGGGCTCGCTGAAAAACTGTTTTTT
TRBD1	TRBV27	TRBJ1-1	.	CASTPRGQGARGEAFF	TGTGCCAGCACCCCCCGAGGACAGGGGGCGCGGGGTGAAGCTTTCTTT
.	TRBV29-1	TRBJ1-2	.	CSVEGGSDGYTF	TGCAGCGTTGAAGGAGGATCGGATGGCTACACCTTC
TRBD2	TRBV18	TRBJ2-2	.	CASGPLGGITGELFF	TGTGCCAGCGGCCCATTGGGGGGGATCACCGGGGAGCTGTTTTTT
.	TRBV6-1	TRBJ1-4	.	CASIRLGGGEKLFF	TGTGCCAGCATCAGACTCGGGGGTGGTGAAAAACTGTTTTTT
TRBD2	TRBV4-2	TRBJ2-5	.	CASSQGTSGGARFETQYF	TGTGCCAGCAGCCAAGGGACTAGCGGGGGGGCCAGGTTCGAGACCCAGTACTTC
TRBD1	TRBV6-8	TRBJ1-2	.	CASSYDRGPYGYTF	TGTGCCAGCAGTTACGACAGGGGGCCCTATGGCTACACCTTC
TRBD2	TRBV7-7	TRBJ2-3	.	CASSLSGGTDTQYF	TGTGCTAGCAGCCTTAGCGGGGGCACAGATACGCAGTATTTT
.	TRBV7-9	TRBJ1-3	.	CASIREGNTIYF	TGTGCCAGCATCAGGGAGGGGAACACCATATATTTT
.	TRBV28	TRBJ1-1	.	CASSFEWPEAFF	TGTGCCAGCAGTTTCGAATGGCCTGAAGCTTTCTTT
.	TRBV5-1	TRBJ1-1	medium-sized	CASRTQQGGTEAFF	TGCGCCAGCAGAACCCAACAAGGGGGAACTGAAGCTTTCTTT
TRBD1	TRBV27	TRBJ2-6	.	CATWDRGLGANVLTF	TGTGCCACCTGGGACAGGGGGCTCGGGGCCAACGTCCTGACTTTC
.	TRBV9	TRBJ1-5	few	CASSVGGGGSQPQHF	TGTGCCAGCAGCGTAGGAGGTGGCGGGAGTCAGCCCCAGCATTTT
.	TRBV2	TRBJ2-7	.	CASRRTASSYEQYF	TGTGCCAGCAGGCGGACAGCTAGCTCCTACGAGCAGTACTTC
TRBD2	TRBV5-1	TRBJ2-7	.	CASSSGGTSGGSISYEQYF	TGCGCCAGCAGCTCAGGCGGGACTAGCGGGGGCTCAATTTCCTACGAGCAGTACTTC
.	TRBV6-5	TRBJ1-3	.	CASSYGRAGGNTIYF	TGTGCCAGCAGTTACGGCAGGGCGGGGGGAAACACCATATATTTT
TRBD1	TRBV5-8	TRBJ2-2	.	CASSSTGTANTGELFF	TGTGCCAGCAGCTCCACCGGGACAGCGAACACCGGGGAGCTGTTTTTT
TRBD2	TRBV11-3	TRBJ2-3	.	CASSLGTSGPTDTQYF	TGTGCCAGCAGCTTAGGGACTAGCGGACCCACAGATACGCAGTATTTT
TRBD2	TRBV6-6	TRBJ2-3	once	CASTLAGVGDTQYF	TGTGCCAGCACCCTAGCGGGAGTTGGGGATACGCAGTATTTT
TRBD1	TRBV12-5	TRBJ2-5	.	CASGVTGGLETQYF	TGTGCTAGTGGTGTTACAGGGGGCTTAGAGACCCAGTACTTC
TRBD2	TRBV6-1	TRBJ2-4	.	CASSGAGVKNIQYF	TGTGCCAGCAGTGGGGCGGGGGTCAAAAACATTCAGTACTTC
.	TRBV9	TRBJ2-1	.	CASSVSPVLNEQFF	TGTGCCAGCAGCGTATCCCCAGTTCTCAATGAGCAGTTCTTC
TRBD1	TRBV19	TRBJ2-1	.	CASSILTGSASGEQFF	TGTGCCAGTAGTATTTTGACAGGGTCTGCGTCTGGTGAGCAGTTCTTC
.	TRBV7-9	TRBJ2-5	.	CASSLAGTPETQYF	TGTGCCAGCAGCTTAGCCGGGACACCAGAGACCCAGTACTTC
TRBD1	TRBV28	TRBJ1-3	.	CASSQAQGSGNTIYF	TGTGCCAGCAGTCAAGCACAGGGGTCTGGAAACACCATATATTTT
TRBD2	TRBV19	TRBJ2-7	.	CASSSRGGASYEQYF	TGTGCCAGTAGTTCCCGCGGGGGGGCCTCCTACGAGCAGTACTTC